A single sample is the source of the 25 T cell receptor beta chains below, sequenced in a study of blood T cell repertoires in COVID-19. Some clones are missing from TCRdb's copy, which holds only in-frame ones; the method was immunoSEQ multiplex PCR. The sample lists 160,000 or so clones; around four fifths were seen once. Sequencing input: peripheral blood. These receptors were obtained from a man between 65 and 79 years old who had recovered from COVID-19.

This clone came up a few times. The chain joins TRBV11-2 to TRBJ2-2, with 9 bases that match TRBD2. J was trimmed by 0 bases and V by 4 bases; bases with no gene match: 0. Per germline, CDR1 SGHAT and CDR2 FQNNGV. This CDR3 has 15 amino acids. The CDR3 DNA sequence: TGTGCCAGCAGCTCTAGCGGGACGAACACCGGGGAGCTGTTTTTT. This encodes CASSSSGTNTGELFF. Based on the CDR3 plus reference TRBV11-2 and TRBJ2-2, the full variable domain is EAGVAQSPRYKIIEKRQSVAFWCNPISGHATLYWYQQILGQGPKLLIQFQNNGVVDDSQLPKDRFSAERLKGVDSTLKIQPAKLEDSAVYLCASSSSGTNTGELFFGEGSRLTVL.

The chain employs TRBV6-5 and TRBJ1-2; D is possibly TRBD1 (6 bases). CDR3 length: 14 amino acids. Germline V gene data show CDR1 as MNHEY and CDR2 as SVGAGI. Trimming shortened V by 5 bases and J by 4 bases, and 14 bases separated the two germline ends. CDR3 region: CASSPIQGAYGYTF. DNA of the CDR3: TGTGCCAGCAGTCCGATACAGGGAGCCTATGGCTACACCTTC.

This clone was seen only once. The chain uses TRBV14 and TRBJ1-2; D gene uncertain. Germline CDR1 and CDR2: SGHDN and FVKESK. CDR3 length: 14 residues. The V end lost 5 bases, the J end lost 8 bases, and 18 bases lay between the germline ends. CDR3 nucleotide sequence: TGTGCCAGCAGCTCAAGATACGGCGGAGGCGGCTACACCTTC. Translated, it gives CASSSRYGGGGYTF.

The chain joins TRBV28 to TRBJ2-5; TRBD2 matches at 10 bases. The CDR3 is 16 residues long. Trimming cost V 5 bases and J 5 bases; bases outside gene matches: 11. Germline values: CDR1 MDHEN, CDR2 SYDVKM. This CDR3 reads CASSPRLTSGVETQYF. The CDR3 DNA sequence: TGTGCCAGCAGTCCCCGCCTCACTAGCGGGGTGGAGACCCAGTACTTC.

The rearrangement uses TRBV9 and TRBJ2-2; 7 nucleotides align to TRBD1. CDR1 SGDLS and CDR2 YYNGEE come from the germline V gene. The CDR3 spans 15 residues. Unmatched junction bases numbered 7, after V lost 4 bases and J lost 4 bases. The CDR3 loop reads CASSSRQGSTGELFF. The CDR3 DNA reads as TGTGCCAGCAGCTCAAGACAGGGATCCACCGGGGAGCTGTTTTTT.

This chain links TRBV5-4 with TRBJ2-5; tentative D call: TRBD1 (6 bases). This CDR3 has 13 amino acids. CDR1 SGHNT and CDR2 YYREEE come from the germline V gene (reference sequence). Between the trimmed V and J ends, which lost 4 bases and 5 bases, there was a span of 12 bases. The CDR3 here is CASSGGLAETQYF. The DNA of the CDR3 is TGTGCCAGCAGCGGGGGCCTGGCGGAGACCCAGTACTTC.

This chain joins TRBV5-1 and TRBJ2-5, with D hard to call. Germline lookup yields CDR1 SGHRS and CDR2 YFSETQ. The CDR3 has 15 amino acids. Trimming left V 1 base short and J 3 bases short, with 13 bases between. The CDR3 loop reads CASSLLGRTKETQYF. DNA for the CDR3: TGCGCCAGCAGCTTGTTAGGAAGAACTAAAGAGACCCAGTACTTC. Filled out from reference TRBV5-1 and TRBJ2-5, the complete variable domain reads KAGVTQTPRYLIKTRGQQVTLSCSPISGHRSVSWYQQTPGQGLQFLFEYFSETQRNKGNFPGRFSGRQFSNSRSEMNVSTLELGDSALYLCASSLLGRTKETQYFGPGTRLLVL.

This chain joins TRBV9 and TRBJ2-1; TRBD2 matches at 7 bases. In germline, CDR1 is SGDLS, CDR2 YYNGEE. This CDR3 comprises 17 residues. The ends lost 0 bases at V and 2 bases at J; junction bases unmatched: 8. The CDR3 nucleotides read TGTGCCAGCAGCGTAGTCCGGGGCGGGAGCGCCTACAATGAGCAGTTCTTC. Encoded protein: CASSVVRGGSAYNEQFF.

The CDR3 here is CASSPSQGSGYTF. The CDR3 bases are TGTGCCAGCAGCCCATCACAGGGCTCTGGCTACACCTTC. V is TRBV6-6 and J is TRBJ1-2; TRBD1 might be the D (6 bases). This CDR3 is 13 amino acids long. CDR1 is MNHNY and CDR2 is SVGAGI in the germline V gene (reference sequence). V was trimmed by 6 bases and J by 7 bases, leaving 15 bases between them.

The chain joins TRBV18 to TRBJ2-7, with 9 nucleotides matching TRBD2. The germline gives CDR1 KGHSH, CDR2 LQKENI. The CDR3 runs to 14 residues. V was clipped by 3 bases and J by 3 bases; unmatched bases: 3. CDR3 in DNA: TGTGCCAGCTCACCGACTAGCGGAGTCTACGAGCAGTACTTC. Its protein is CASSPTSGVYEQYF.

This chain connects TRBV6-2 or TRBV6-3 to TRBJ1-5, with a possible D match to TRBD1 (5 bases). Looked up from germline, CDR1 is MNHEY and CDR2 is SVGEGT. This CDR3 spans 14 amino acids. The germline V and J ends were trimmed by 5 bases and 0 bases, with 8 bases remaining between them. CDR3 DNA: TGTGCCAGCAGTACAACAGGTAGCAATCAGCCCCAGCATTTT. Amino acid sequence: CASSTTGSNQPQHF.

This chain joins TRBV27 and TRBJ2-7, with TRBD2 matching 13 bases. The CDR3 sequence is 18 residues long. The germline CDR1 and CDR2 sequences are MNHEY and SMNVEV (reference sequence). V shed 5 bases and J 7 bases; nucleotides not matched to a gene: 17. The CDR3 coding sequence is TGTGCCAGCAGTCCACCTGTCCGACTAGCGGGAGGAGTGAGGGAGCAGTACTTC. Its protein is CASSPPVRLAGGVREQYF.

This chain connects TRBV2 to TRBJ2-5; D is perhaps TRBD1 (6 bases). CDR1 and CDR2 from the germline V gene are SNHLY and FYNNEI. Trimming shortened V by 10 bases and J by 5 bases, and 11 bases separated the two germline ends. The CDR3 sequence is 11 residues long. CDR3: CATGARETQYF. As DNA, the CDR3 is TGTGCCACAGGGGCGCGGGAGACCCAGTACTTC. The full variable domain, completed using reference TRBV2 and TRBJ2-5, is EPEVTQTPSHQVTQMGQEVILRCVPISNHLYFYWYRQILGQKVEFLVSFYNNEISEKSEIFDDQFSVERPDGSNFTLKIRSTKLEDSAMYFCATGARETQYFGPGTRLLVL.

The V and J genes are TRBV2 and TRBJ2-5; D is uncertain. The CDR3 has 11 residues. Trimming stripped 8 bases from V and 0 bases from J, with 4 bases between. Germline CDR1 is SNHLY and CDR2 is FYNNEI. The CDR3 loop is CASQYQETQYF. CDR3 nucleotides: TGTGCCAGCCAGTACCAAGAGACCCAGTACTTC.

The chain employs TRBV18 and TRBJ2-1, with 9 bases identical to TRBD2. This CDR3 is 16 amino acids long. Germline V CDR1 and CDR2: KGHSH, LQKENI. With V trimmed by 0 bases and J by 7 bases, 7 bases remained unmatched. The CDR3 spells CASSPPGVAGVNEQFF. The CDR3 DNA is TGTGCCAGCTCACCACCTGGGGTAGCGGGAGTAAATGAGCAGTTCTTC. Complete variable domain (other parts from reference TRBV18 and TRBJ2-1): NAGVMQNPRHLVRRRGQEARLRCSPMKGHSHVYWYRQLPEEGLKFMVYLQKENIIDESGMPKERFSAEFPKEGPSILRIQQVVRGDSAAYFCASSPPGVAGVNEQFFGPGTRLTVL.

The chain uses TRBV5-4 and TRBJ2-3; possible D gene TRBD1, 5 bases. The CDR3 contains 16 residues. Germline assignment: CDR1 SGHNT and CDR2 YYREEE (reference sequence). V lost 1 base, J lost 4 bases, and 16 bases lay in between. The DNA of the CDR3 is TGTGCCAGCAGCTTGAGGTGGTCAGGGCGCGCAGATACGCAGTATTTT. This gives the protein CASSLRWSGRADTQYF.

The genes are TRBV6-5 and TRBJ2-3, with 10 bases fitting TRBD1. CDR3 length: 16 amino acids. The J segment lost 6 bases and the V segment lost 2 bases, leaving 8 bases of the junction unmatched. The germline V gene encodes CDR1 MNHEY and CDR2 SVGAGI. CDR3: CASSYGGTGASDTQYF. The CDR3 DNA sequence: TGTGCCAGCAGTTACGGGGGGACAGGGGCTTCGGATACGCAGTATTTT.

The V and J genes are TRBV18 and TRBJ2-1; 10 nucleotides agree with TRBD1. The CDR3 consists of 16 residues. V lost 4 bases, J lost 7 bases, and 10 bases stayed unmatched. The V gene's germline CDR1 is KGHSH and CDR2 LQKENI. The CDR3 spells CASSQAGQGVGNEQFF. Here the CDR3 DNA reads TGTGCCAGCTCACAGGCCGGACAGGGGGTAGGAAATGAGCAGTTCTTC.

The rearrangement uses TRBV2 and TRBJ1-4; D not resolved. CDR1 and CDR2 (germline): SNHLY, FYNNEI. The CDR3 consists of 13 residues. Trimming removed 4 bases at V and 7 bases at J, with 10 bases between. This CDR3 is CASSGTGFEKLFF. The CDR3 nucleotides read TGTGCCAGCAGTGGTACCGGGTTTGAAAAACTGTTTTTT.

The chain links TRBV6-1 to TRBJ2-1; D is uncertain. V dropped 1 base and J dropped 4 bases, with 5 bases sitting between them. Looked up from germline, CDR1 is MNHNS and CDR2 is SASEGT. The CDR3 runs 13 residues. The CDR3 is CASSEGQYNEQFF. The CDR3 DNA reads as TGTGCCAGCAGTGAAGGCCAGTACAATGAGCAGTTCTTC.

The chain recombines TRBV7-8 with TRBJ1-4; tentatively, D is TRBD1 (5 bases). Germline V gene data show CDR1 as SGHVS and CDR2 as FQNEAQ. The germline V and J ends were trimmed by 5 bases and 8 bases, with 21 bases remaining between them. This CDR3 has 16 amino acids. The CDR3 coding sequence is TGTGCCAGCAGCGCCCGTGGGGGACTCAGATCGGAAAAACTGTTTTTT. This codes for CASSARGGLRSEKLFF.

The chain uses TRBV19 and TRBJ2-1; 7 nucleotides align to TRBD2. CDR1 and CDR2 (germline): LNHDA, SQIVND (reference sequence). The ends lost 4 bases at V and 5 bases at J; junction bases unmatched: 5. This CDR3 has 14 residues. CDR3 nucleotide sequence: TGTGCCAGTAGTAACCGACTAGCAGACAATGAGCAGTTCTTC. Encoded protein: CASSNRLADNEQFF.

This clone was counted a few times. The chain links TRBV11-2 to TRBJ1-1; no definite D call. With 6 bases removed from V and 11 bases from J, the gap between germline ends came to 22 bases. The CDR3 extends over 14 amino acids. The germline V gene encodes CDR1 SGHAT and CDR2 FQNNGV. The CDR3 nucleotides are TGTGCCAGCAGATCCGGGGAGGGTAGCCCCGGGGCTTTCTTT. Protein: CASRSGEGSPGAFF. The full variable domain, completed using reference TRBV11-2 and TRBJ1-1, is EAGVAQSPRYKIIEKRQSVAFWCNPISGHATLYWYQQILGQGPKLLIQFQNNGVVDDSQLPKDRFSAERLKGVDSTLKIQPAKLEDSAVYLCASRSGEGSPGAFFGQGTRLTVV.

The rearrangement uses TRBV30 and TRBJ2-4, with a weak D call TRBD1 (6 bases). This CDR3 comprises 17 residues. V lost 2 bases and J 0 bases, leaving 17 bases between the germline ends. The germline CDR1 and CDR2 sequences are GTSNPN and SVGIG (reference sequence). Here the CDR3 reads CAWSITQGSIAKNIQYF. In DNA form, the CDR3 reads TGTGCCTGGAGTATTACCCAGGGGTCTATAGCCAAAAACATTCAGTACTTC.

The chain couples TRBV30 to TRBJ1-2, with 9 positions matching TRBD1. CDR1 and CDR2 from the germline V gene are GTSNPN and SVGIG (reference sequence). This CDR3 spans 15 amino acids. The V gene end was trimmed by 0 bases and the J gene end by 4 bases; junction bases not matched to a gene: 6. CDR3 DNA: TGTGCCTGGAGTGTACAGGGGGCGAATGTCTATGGCTACACCTTC. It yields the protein CAWSVQGANVYGYTF.